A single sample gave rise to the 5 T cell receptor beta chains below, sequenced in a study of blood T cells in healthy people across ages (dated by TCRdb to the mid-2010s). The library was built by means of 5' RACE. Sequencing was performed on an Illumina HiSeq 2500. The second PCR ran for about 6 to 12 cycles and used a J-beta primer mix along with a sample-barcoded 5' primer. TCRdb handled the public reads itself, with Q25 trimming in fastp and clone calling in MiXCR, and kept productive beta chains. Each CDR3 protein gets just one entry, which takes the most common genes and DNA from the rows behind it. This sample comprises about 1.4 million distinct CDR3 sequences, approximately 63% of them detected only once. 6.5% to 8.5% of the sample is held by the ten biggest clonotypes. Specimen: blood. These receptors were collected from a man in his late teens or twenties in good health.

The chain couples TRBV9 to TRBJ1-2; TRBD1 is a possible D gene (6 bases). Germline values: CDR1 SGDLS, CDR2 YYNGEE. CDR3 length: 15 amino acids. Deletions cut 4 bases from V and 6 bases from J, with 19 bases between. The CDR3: CASSPLPRGAHGYTF. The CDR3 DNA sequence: TGTGCCAGCAGCCCCCTCCCGCGGGGGGCCCATGGCTACACCTTC.

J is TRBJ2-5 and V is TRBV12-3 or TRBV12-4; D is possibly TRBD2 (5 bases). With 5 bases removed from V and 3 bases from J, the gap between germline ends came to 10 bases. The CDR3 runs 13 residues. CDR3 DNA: TGTGCCAGCAGTATACTAGAAAAAGAGACCCAGTACTTC. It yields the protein CASSILEKETQYF.

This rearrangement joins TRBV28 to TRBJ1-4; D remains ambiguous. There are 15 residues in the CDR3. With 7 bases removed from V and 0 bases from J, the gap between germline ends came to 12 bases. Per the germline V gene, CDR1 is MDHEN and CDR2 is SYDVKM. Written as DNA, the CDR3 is TGTGCCAGCACCAACTCGCTTGCAACTAATGAAAAACTGTTTTTT. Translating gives CASTNSLATNEKLFF.

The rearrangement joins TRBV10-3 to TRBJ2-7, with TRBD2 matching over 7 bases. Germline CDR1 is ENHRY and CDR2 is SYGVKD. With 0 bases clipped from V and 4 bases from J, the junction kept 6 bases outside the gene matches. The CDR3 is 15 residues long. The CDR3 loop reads CAISESPGGMYEQYF. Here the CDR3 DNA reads TGTGCCATCAGTGAGTCGCCCGGGGGGATGTACGAGCAGTACTTC.

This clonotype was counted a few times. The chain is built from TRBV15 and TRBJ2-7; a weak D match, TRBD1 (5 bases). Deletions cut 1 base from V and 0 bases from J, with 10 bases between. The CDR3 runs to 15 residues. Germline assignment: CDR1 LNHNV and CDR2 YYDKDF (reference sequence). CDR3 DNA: TGTGCCACCAGCAGAGGACTCCAGGGCTCCTACGAGCAGTACTTC. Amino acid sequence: CATSRGLQGSYEQYF.